This T cell receptor beta chain was observed in a study of T cells in women clearing cervical HPV infection. Concerning this clone: With the read ending 3 residues before the CDR3 end, the germline J gene is used to fill in that end.

The method was immunoSEQ multiplex PCR; TCRdb's version includes in-frame clones alone and lacks a portion of them. This listing includes 45,000 to 55,000 clones. CDR3 length equals 13 residues. Germline CDR1 and CDR2: LNHDA and SQIVND (reference sequence). This receptor was obtained from a woman between 18 and 70 years old with a cervical HPV16 infection that either progressed to CIN3+ or cleared (not recorded which). The sample consisted of blood buffy coat. The chain joins TRBV19 to TRBJ2-2; D not certain. The chain's CDR3 is CATKRHENSPLFF. CDR3 DNA, as far as it was read: TGTGCCACAAAAAGACATGAGAATTCACCG. Combining the CDR3 with reference TRBV19 and TRBJ2-2 gives the whole variable domain DGGITQSPKYLFRKEGQNVTLSCEQNLNHDAMYWYRQDPGQGLRLIYYSQIVNDFQKGDIAEGYSVSREKKESFPLTVTSAQKNPTAFYLCATKRHENSPLFFGEGSRLTVL.